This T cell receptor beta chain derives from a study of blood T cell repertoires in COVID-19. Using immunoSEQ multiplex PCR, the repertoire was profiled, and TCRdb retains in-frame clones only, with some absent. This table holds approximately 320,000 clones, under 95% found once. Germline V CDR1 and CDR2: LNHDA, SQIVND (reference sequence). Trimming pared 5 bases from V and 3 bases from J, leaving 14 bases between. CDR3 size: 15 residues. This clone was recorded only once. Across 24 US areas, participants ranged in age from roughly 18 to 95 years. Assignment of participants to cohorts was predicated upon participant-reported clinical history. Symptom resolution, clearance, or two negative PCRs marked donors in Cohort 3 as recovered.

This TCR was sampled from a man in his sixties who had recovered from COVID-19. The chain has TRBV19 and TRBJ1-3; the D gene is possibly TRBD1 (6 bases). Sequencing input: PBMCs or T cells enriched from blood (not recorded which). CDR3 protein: CASSEQGYFGNTIYF. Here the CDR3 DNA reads TGTGCCAGTAGTGAACAGGGATACTTTGGAAACACCATATATTTT.